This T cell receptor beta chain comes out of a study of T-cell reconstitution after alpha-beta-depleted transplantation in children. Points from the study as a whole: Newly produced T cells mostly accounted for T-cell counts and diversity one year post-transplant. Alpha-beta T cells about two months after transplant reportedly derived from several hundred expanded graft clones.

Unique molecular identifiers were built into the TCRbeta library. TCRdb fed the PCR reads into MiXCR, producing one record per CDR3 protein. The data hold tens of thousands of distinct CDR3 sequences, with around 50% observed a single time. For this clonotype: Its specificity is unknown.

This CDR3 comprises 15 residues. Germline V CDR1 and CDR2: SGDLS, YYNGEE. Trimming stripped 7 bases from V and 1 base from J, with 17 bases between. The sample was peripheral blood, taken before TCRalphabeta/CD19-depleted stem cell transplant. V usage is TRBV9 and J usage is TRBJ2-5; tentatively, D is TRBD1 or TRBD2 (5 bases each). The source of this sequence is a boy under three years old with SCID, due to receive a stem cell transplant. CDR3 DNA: TGTGCCAGCGGGGACCGACCGAGGGTCCAAGAGACCCAGTACTTC. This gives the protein CASGDRPRVQETQYF.